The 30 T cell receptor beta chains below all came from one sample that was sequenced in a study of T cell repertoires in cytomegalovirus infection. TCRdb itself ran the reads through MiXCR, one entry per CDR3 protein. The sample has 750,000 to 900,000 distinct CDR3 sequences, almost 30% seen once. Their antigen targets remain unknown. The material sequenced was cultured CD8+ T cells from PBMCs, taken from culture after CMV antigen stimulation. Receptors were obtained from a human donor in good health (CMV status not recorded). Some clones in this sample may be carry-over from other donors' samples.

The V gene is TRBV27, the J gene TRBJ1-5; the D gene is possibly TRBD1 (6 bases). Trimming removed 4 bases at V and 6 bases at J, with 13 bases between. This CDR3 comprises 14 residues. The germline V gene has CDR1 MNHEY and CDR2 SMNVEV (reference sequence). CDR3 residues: CASSWTENAQPQHF. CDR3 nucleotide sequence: TGTGCCAGCAGTTGGACAGAGAACGCTCAGCCCCAGCATTTT.

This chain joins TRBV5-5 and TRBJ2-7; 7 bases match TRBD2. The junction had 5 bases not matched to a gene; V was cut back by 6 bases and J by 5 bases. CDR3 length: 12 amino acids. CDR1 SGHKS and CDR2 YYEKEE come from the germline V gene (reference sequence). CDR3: CASTMGGDEQYF. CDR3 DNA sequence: TGTGCCAGCACCATGGGGGGGGACGAGCAGTACTTC.

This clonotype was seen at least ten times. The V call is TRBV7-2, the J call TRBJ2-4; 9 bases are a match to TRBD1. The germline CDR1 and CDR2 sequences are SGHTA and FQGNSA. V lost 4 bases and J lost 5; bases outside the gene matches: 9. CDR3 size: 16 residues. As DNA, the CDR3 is TGTGCCAGCAGCTCATATCCGGGACAGGGAGAAAACATTCAGTACTTC. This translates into CASSSYPGQGENIQYF.

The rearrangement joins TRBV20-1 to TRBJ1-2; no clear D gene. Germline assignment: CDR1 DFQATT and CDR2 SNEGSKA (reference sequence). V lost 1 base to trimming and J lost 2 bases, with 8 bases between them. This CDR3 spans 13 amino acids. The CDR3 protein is CSARGLTNYGYTF. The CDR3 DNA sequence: TGCAGTGCTAGAGGCCTTACCAACTATGGCTACACCTTC.

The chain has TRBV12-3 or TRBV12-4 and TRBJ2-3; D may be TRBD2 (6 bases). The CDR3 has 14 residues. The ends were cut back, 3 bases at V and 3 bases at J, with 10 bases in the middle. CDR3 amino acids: CASSFGGETDTQYF. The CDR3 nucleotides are TGTGCCAGCAGTTTTGGAGGGGAGACAGATACGCAGTATTTT.

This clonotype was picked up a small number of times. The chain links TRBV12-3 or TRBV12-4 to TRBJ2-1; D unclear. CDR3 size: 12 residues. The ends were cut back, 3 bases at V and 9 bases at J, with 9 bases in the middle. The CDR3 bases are TGTGCCAGCAGTTTTGGAGAGAGTGAGCAGTTCTTC. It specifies CASSFGESEQFF.

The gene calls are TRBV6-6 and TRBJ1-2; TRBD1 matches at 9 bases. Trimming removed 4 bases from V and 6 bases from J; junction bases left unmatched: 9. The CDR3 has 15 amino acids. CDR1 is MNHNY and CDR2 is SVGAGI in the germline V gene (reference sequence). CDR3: CASSFFSQGADGYTF. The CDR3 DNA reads TGTGCCAGCAGTTTCTTCTCACAGGGGGCTGATGGCTACACCTTC.

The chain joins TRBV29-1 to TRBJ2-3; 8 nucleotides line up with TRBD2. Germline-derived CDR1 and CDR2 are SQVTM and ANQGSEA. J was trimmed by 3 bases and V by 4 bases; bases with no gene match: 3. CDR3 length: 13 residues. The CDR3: CSVGAGVTDTQYF. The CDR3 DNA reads TGCAGCGTTGGAGCGGGGGTGACAGATACGCAGTATTTT.

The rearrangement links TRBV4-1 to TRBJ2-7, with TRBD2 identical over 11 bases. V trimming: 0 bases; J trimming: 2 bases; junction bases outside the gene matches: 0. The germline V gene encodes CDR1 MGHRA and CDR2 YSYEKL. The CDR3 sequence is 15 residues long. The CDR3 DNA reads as TGCGCCAGCAGCCAAGAGGGACTAGCGGCCTACGAGCAGTACTTC. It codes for CASSQEGLAAYEQYF.

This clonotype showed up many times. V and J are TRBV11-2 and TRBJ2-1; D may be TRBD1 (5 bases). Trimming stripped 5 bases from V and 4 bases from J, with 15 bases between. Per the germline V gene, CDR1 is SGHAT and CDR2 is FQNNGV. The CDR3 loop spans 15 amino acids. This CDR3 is CASSPPGLLYNEQFF. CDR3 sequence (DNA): TGTGCCAGCAGCCCTCCAGGGTTACTATACAATGAGCAGTTCTTC.

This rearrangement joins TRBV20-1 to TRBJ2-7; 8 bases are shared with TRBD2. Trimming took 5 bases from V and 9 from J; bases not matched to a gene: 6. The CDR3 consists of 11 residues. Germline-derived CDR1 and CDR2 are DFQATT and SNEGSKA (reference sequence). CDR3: CSAETSVGQYV. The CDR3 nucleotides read TGCAGTGCTGAGACTAGCGTAGGGCAGTACGTC.

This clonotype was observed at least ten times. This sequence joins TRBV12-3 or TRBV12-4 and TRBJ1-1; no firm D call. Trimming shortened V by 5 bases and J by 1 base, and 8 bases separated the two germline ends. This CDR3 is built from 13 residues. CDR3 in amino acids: CASSIRTNTEAFF. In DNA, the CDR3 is TGTGCCAGCAGTATCCGGACGAACACTGAAGCTTTCTTT.

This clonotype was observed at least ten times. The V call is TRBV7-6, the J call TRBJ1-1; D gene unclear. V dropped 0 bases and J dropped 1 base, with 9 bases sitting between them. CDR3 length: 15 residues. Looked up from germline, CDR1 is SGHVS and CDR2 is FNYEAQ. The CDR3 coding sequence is TGTGCCAGCAGCTTAGCGGCCAGTTCGAACACTGAAGCTTTCTTT. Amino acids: CASSLAASSNTEAFF.

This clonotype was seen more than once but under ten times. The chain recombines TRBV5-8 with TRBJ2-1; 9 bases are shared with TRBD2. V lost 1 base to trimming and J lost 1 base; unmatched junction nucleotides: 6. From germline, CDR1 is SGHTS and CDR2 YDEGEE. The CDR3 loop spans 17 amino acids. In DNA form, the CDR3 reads TGTGCCAGCAGCTTGCATCTAGCGGGGTGGTCCTACAATGAGCAGTTCTTC. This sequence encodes CASSLHLAGWSYNEQFF.

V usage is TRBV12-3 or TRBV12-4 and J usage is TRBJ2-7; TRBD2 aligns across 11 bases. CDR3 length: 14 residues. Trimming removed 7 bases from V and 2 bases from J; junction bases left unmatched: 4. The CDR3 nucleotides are TGTGCCAGCACCAGTAGCGGGGGGGCCTACGAGCAGTACTTC. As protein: CASTSSGGAYEQYF.

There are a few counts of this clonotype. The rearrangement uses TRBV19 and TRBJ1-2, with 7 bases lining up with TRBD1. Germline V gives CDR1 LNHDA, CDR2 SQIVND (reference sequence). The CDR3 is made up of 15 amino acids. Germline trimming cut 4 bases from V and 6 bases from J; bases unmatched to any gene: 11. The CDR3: CASSTSRAGGDGYTF. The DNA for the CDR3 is TGTGCCAGTAGTACCTCCCGGGCAGGGGGGGATGGCTACACCTTC.

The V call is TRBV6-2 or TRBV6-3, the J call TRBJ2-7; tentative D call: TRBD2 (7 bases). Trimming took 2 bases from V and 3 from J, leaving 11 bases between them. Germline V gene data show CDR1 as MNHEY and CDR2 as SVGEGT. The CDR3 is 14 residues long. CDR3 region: CASSYGGALYEQYV. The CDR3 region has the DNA TGTGCCAGCAGTTACGGGGGGGCTCTCTACGAGCAGTACGTC.

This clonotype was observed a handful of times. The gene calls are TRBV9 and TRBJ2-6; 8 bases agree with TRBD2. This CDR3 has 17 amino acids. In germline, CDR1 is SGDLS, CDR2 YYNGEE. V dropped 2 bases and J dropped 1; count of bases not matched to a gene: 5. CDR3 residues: CASSVTGGISGANVLTF. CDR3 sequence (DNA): TGTGCCAGCAGCGTGACGGGGGGGATATCTGGGGCCAACGTCCTGACTTTC.

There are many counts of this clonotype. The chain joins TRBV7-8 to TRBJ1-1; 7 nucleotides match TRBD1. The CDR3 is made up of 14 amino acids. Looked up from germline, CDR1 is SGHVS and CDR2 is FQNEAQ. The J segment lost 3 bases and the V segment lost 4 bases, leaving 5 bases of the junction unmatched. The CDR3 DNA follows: TGTGCCAGCAGCTACAGGGGAGGGTACACTGAAGCTTTCTTT. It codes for CASSYRGGYTEAFF.

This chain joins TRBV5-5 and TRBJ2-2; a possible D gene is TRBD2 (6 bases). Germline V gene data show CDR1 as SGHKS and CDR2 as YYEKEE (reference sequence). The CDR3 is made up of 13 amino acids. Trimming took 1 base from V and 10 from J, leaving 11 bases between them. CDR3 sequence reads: CASSLREAKELFF. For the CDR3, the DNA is TGTGCCAGCAGCTTGAGGGAGGCGAAGGAGCTGTTTTTT.

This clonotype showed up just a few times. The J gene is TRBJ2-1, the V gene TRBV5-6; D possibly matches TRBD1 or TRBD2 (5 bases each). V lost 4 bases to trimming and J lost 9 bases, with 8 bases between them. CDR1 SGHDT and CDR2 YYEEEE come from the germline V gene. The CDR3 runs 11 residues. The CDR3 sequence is CASSGTGEQFF. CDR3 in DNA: TGTGCCAGCAGCGGGACGGGTGAGCAGTTCTTC.

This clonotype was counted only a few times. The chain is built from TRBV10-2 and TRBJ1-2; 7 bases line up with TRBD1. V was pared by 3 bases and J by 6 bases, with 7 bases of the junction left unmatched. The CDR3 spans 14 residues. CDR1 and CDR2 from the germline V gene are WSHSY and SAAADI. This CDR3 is CASSDYRGLDGYTF. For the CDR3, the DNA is TGCGCCAGCAGTGATTACAGGGGATTAGATGGCTACACCTTC.

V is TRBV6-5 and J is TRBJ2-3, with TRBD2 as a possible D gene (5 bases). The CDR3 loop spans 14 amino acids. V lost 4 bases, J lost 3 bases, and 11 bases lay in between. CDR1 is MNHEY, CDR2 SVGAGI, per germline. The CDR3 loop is CASSWTSRTDTQYF. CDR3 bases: TGTGCCAGCAGTTGGACTTCAAGAACAGATACGCAGTATTTT.

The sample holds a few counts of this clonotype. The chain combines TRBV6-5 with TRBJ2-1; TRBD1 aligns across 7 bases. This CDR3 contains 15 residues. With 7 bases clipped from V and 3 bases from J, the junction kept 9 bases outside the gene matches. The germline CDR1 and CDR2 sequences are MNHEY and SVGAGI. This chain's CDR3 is CASKGSQGIYNEQFF. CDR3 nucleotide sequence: TGTGCCAGCAAAGGTTCACAGGGGATCTACAATGAGCAGTTCTTC.

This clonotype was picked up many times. The DNA of the CDR3 is TGCAGTGCTAGGACTAGCGGGGATCCAGATACGCAGTATTTT. It codes for CSARTSGDPDTQYF. The chain carries TRBV20-1 and TRBJ2-3, with 11 bases lining up with TRBD2. The V gene end was trimmed by 3 bases and the J gene end by 4 bases; junction bases not matched to a gene: 3. The CDR3 sequence is 14 residues long. The germline CDR1 and CDR2 sequences are DFQATT and SNEGSKA (reference sequence).

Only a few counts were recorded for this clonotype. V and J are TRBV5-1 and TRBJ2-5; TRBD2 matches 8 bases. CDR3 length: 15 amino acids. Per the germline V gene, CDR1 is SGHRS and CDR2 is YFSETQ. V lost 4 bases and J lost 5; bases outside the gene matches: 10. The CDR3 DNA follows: TGCGCCAGCAGCGCGGGACTAGAATACGCGGAGACCCAGTACTTC. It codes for CASSAGLEYAETQYF.

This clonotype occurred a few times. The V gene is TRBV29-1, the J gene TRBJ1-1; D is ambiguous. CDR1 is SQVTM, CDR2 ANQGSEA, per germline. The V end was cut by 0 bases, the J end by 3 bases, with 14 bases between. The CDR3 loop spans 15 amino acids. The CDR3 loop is CSVEEGQSWDTEAFF. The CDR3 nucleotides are TGCAGCGTTGAAGAGGGCCAAAGTTGGGACACTGAAGCTTTCTTT.

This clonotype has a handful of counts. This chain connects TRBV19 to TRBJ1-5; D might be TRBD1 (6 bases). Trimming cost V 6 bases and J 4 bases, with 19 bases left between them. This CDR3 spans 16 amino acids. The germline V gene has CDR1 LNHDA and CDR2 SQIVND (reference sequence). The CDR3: CASSRERGALNQPQHF. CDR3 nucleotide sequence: TGTGCCAGTAGCCGGGAGCGGGGGGCTCTTAATCAGCCCCAGCATTTT.

In nucleotides, the CDR3 is TGTGCCAGCAACCCCCCAAGGGGTCCGAATCAGCCCCAGCATTTT. Protein: CASNPPRGPNQPQHF. This chain joins TRBV6-6 and TRBJ1-5, with D perhaps matching TRBD1 (5 bases). V was pared by 7 bases and J by 4 bases, with 17 bases between. Germline V gene sequence: CDR1 MNHNY, CDR2 SVGAGI (reference sequence). The CDR3 has 15 amino acids.

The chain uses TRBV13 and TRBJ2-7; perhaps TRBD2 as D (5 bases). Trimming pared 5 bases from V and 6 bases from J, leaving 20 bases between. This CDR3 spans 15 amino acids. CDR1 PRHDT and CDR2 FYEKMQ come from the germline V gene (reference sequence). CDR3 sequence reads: CASSRTGSGSSEQYF. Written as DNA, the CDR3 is TGTGCCAGCAGCAGAACGGGCTCGGGGTCTTCCGAGCAGTACTTC.